Below are 21 T cell receptor beta chains sequenced from a single sample in a study of siplizumab effects on memory and regulatory T cells. Some clones are missing from TCRdb's copy, which holds only in-frame ones; the method was immunoSEQ multiplex PCR. The sample includes 70,000 to 95,000 clones, 90% to 95% of them seen just once. The sample taken for sequencing was CD8+ T cells sorted from blood. These receptors all stem from a human donor in good health.

This chain links TRBV19 with TRBJ2-7; D call uncertain. The CDR3 has 10 residues. Germline CDR1 reads LNHDA; CDR2 reads SQIVND (reference sequence). Trimming cost V 3 bases and J 4 bases, with 1 base left between them. CDR3 nucleotides: TGTGCCAGTAGTATGTACGAGCAGTACTTC. Translation gives CASSMYEQYF. The full variable domain, its missing parts supplied by reference TRBV19 and TRBJ2-7, is DGGITQSPKYLFRKEGQNVTLSCEQNLNHDAMYWYRQDPGQGLRLIYYSQIVNDFQKGDIAEGYSVSREKKESFPLTVTSAQKNPTAFYLCASSMYEQYFGPGTRLTVT.

V and J are TRBV5-1 and TRBJ2-3; no firm D call. Germline loops: CDR1 SGHRS, CDR2 YFSETQ. Trimming left V 0 bases short and J 5 bases short, with 1 base between. This CDR3 has 11 amino acids. CDR3 sequence (DNA): TGCGCCAGCAGCTTGGGAGATACGCAGTATTTT. Its protein is CASSLGDTQYF.

CDR3 in DNA: TGTGCCAGCAGTGAAACTGGAGGGATCAACGAGCAGTACTTC. It specifies CASSETGGINEQYF. This chain uses TRBV6-1 with TRBJ2-7; possible D gene TRBD2, 6 bases. V was clipped by 2 bases and J by 5 bases, with 13 bases between them. Per the germline V gene, CDR1 is MNHNS and CDR2 is SASEGT. This CDR3 is 14 amino acids long.

The chain combines TRBV7-2 with TRBJ2-1, with D possibly matching TRBD2 (6 bases). The CDR3 sequence is 15 residues long. Between the trimmed V and J ends, which lost 0 bases and 6 bases, there was a span of 12 bases. Germline V CDR1 and CDR2: SGHTA, FQGNSA. CDR3 protein: CASSLAAGYVNEQFF. The DNA of the CDR3 is TGTGCCAGCAGCTTAGCGGCGGGGTATGTCAATGAGCAGTTCTTC.

The V and J genes are TRBV11-2 and TRBJ2-2; the D gene is possibly TRBD2 (10 bases). The CDR3 has 18 amino acids. Germline V gene lookup returns CDR1 SGHAT and CDR2 FQNNGV. V gave up 3 bases and J gave up 8 bases, with 25 bases separating them. The CDR3 sequence: CASSLGQGTSGTWGELFF. Here the CDR3 DNA reads TGTGCCAGCAGCTTGGGACAGGGAACTAGCGGGACTTGGGGGGAGCTGTTTTTT.

The chain carries TRBV19 and TRBJ2-1; no definite D call. Deletions cut 5 bases from V and 9 bases from J, with 23 bases between. This CDR3 is 16 amino acids long. The germline V gene has CDR1 LNHDA and CDR2 SQIVND (reference sequence). The CDR3 sequence is CASSDIKEPFRGEQFF. In nucleotides, the CDR3 is TGTGCCAGTAGTGACATTAAGGAGCCTTTTCGCGGTGAGCAGTTCTTC.

The gene calls are TRBV7-3 and TRBJ1-1; D gene uncertain. The length of the CDR3 is 14 residues. The V and J ends lost 1 base and 6 bases respectively, with 12 bases between them. Germline values: CDR1 SGHTA, CDR2 FQGTGA. CDR3 loop: CASSLMEGSPEAFF. For the CDR3, the DNA is TGTGCCAGCAGCTTAATGGAGGGTTCCCCTGAAGCTTTCTTT.

The chain is built from TRBV9 and TRBJ2-2; the D is unclear. The CDR3 extends over 17 amino acids. CDR1 and CDR2 from the germline V gene are SGDLS and YYNGEE. V shed 1 base and J shed 1 base, with 14 bases lying between them. The CDR3 nucleotides read TGTGCCAGCAGCGTACGGCCTGGTTCTCGGAACACCGGGGAGCTGTTTTTT. The encoded protein is CASSVRPGSRNTGELFF.

CDR3 DNA: TGTGCCATCAGTGACTTTAGTAGAAGTAACGAGCAGTACTTC. It encodes CAISDFSRSNEQYF. The chain combines TRBV10-3 with TRBJ2-7; D call uncertain. The CDR3 has 14 residues. The V end lost 3 bases, the J end lost 5 bases, and 14 bases lay between the germline ends. CDR1 and CDR2 from the germline V gene are ENHRY and SYGVKD.

This clone was observed a few times. The chain employs TRBV19 and TRBJ1-5, with D possibly matching TRBD1 (5 bases). This CDR3 spans 14 amino acids. Between the trimmed V and J ends, which lost 10 bases and 1 base, there was a span of 14 bases. CDR1 and CDR2 (germline): LNHDA, SQIVND (reference sequence). In DNA, the CDR3 is TGTGCCAACCGTTTGGGGGGAAGCAATCAGCCCCAGCATTTT. Residues: CANRLGGSNQPQHF.

The chain recombines TRBV6-1 with TRBJ2-4; a weak D match, TRBD1 (6 bases). CDR1 and CDR2 (germline): MNHNS, SASEGT. V was pared by 3 bases and J by 8 bases, with 11 bases between. This CDR3 region has 13 residues. In DNA, the CDR3 is TGTGCCAGCAGTGACAGGGGAGTGGACATTCAGTACTTC. This encodes CASSDRGVDIQYF.

CDR3 in amino acids: CASSHGIKGARGTGELFF. The CDR3 DNA sequence: TGCGCCAGCAGTCATGGTATTAAGGGGGCGCGGGGGACCGGGGAGCTGTTTTTT. The chain carries TRBV23-1 and TRBJ2-2, with D perhaps being TRBD1 or TRBD2 (7 bases each). TRBV23-1 is treated as an ORF (open reading frame) with a function not yet certain. The V gene lost 3 bases and the J gene lost 5 bases, with 22 bases spanning the gap. The CDR3 runs 18 residues.

The V call is TRBV7-9, the J call TRBJ2-7; 12 bases align to TRBD2. This CDR3 is 15 amino acids long. The germline CDR1 and CDR2 sequences are SEHNR and FQNEAQ (reference sequence). V shed 5 bases and J 5 bases; nucleotides not matched to a gene: 7. Written as DNA, the CDR3 is TGTGCCAGCAGCATGTCTAGCGGGGGGGTCCACGAGCAGTACTTC. Translation gives CASSMSSGGVHEQYF.

This clone was detected once. The rearrangement uses TRBV4-1 and TRBJ1-6; no clear D. The germline V gene has CDR1 MGHRA and CDR2 YSYEKL. The germline V and J ends were trimmed by 0 bases and 0 bases, with 9 bases remaining between them. The CDR3 contains 17 residues. The CDR3 nucleotides are TGCGCCAGCAGCCAAGATCGGCAGAGCTCCTATAATTCACCCCTCCACTTT. This encodes CASSQDRQSSYNSPLHF.

This chain uses TRBV6-1 with TRBJ1-5, with unresolved D. The germline V gene encodes CDR1 MNHNS and CDR2 SASEGT. The length of the CDR3 is 12 residues. V lost 1 base and J lost 7, with 5 bases in between. The CDR3, as DNA: TGTGCCAGCAGTGAAGGGTACCAGCCCCAGCATTTT. This translates into CASSEGYQPQHF.

The V gene is TRBV23-1, the J gene TRBJ2-1; 10 bases match TRBD2. TRBV23-1 is classed as an ORF, of uncertain function. V trimming: 0 bases; J trimming: 5 bases; junction bases outside the gene matches: 4. The CDR3 has 16 residues. The CDR3: CASSQSQLAGDNEQFF. CDR3 nucleotide sequence: TGCGCCAGCAGTCAATCGCAGCTAGCGGGGGACAATGAGCAGTTCTTC.

This rearrangement joins TRBV13 to TRBJ1-1, with D unclear. This CDR3 has 13 residues. The V gene's germline CDR1 is PRHDT and CDR2 FYEKMQ (reference sequence). With 3 bases removed from V and 2 bases from J, the gap between germline ends came to 7 bases. CDR3 protein: CASSFDGNTEAFF. Written as DNA, the CDR3 is TGTGCCAGCAGCTTTGACGGTAACACTGAAGCTTTCTTT.

The chain joins TRBV5-6 to TRBJ1-5, with 9 bases aligning to TRBD1. This CDR3 has 15 residues. Germline-derived CDR1 and CDR2 are SGHDT and YYEEEE. V was clipped by 4 bases and J by 8 bases; unmatched bases: 10. CDR3 nucleotides: TGTGCCAGCAGCGAGGGACAGGGCGGGGTGGAGCCCCAGCATTTT. Translation gives CASSEGQGGVEPQHF.

The chain has TRBV7-3 and TRBJ2-1; D remains unclear. The germline V gene encodes CDR1 SGHTA and CDR2 FQGTGA. Trimming shortened V by 2 bases and J by 7 bases, and 9 bases separated the two germline ends. The CDR3 contains 13 residues. CDR3 sequence: CASSLSNANEQFF. CDR3 DNA sequence: TGTGCCAGCAGCTTATCAAACGCTAATGAGCAGTTCTTC.

This clone was seen only once. The chain uses TRBV15 and TRBJ2-6; 7 bases are shared with TRBD1. CDR3 length: 16 amino acids. The V gene end was trimmed by 3 bases and the J gene end by 4 bases; junction bases not matched to a gene: 6. Germline CDR1 reads LNHNV; CDR2 reads YYDKDF (reference sequence). The CDR3 sequence is CATSSSTGDGANVLTF. CDR3 coding DNA: TGTGCCACCAGCAGTTCTACAGGGGACGGGGCCAACGTCCTGACTTTC.

The V gene is TRBV4-1, the J gene TRBJ2-2, with D perhaps TRBD1 (6 bases). Germline V CDR1 and CDR2: MGHRA, YSYEKL. V lost 4 bases and J 6 bases, leaving 15 bases between the germline ends. The CDR3 consists of 15 residues. This chain's CDR3 is CASSPGTIYAGELFF. CDR3 nucleotides: TGCGCCAGCAGCCCAGGGACAATTTATGCCGGGGAGCTGTTTTTT.